The 8 T cell receptor beta chains given below trace back to one sample, sequenced in a study of blood T cells in healthy people across ages. The second PCR ran 7 to 11 cycles with a sample-barcoded 5' primer and J-beta primers. MiXCR was run by TCRdb on the 5' RACE reads, yielding one entry per CDR3 protein. The table lists about 1.4 million distinct CDR3 sequences, 45% to 70% of them singletons. Sequencing was done on a sample of blood. The source of these receptors is a man between 18 and 29 years old in good health.

The CDR3 here is CASSPQPRGAYEQYF. The CDR3 DNA reads as TGCGCCAGCAGCCCTCAACCCAGGGGGGCCTACGAGCAGTACTTC. V usage is TRBV4-1 and J usage is TRBJ2-4; a possible D gene is TRBD1 (7 bases). The end of the DNA aligns better with TRBJ2-7, so the J call may be wrong. Germline CDR1 MGHRA, CDR2 YSYEKL. This CDR3 region has 15 residues.

This clonotype was counted only a few times. This sequence joins TRBV29-1 and TRBJ2-5; 9 nucleotides align to TRBD2. The tail of the sequence fits TRBJ2-7 better, so the J call may be wrong. The CDR3 length is 12 residues. Germline assignment: CDR1 SQVTM and CDR2 ANQGSEA. In nucleotides, the CDR3 is TGCAGCGTTGTAGCGGGAGCCTACGAGCAGTACTTC. Protein sequence: CSVVAGAYEQYF.

The V call is TRBV10-2, the J call TRBJ1-2, with D unclear. V lost 0 bases and J lost 8, with 16 bases in between. The CDR3 runs to 15 residues. The germline V gene has CDR1 WSHSY and CDR2 SAAADI. The CDR3 here is CASSESTLGLDGYTF. Written as DNA, the CDR3 is TGCGCCAGCAGTGAGTCTACCTTGGGTCTTGACGGCTACACCTTC.

A note on this clonotype: A single base separates this from a much larger clone, so it may be a read error. This sequence joins TRBV4-3 and TRBJ2-7; 10 bases map to TRBD2. With the DNA end fitting TRBJ2-5 better, the J assignment may be wrong. This CDR3 has 14 residues. The germline V gene encodes CDR1 LGHNA and CDR2 YSLEER. The CDR3 loop is CASSQGLAGATQYF. CDR3 DNA sequence: TGCGCCAGCAGCCAAGGTCTAGCGGGAGCGACCCAGTACTTC.

The V gene is TRBV15, the J gene TRBJ2-3; 8 bases line up with TRBD2. Losses at the gene ends were 7 bases for V and 0 bases for J; bases not matched to a gene: 9. This CDR3 is 16 amino acids long. The germline gives CDR1 LNHNV, CDR2 YYDKDF (reference sequence). The CDR3 DNA is TGTGCCACCAACAGCGGGGGCGCTTATAGCACAGATACGCAGTATTTT. Its translation is CATNSGGAYSTDTQYF. The full variable domain, with the rest looked up from reference TRBV15 and TRBJ2-3, is DAMVIQNPRYQVTQFGKPVTLSCSQTLNHNVMYWYQQKSSQAPKLLFHYYDKDFNNEADTPDNFQSRRPNTSFCFLDIRSPGLGDTAMYLCATNSGGAYSTDTQYFGPGTRLTVL.

A few counts support this clonotype. The chain combines TRBV4-3 with TRBJ2-4; D is possibly TRBD1 or TRBD2 (5 bases each). CDR1 and CDR2 (germline): LGHNA, YSLEER. The CDR3 runs to 13 residues. Trimming cost V 0 bases and J 7 bases, with 7 bases left between them. The CDR3 protein is CASSQEEGNIQYF. The CDR3 nucleotides read TGCGCCAGCAGCCAAGAAGAGGGGAACATTCAGTACTTC.

J is TRBJ2-3 and V is TRBV18; TRBD2 might be the D (6 bases). There are 16 residues in the CDR3. The germline V gene encodes CDR1 KGHSH and CDR2 LQKENI. V was trimmed by 4 bases and J by 2 bases, leaving 16 bases between them. The CDR3 DNA reads TGTGCCAGCTCACAACGCAGGGAGGTCCTCACAGATACGCAGTATTTT. As protein: CASSQRREVLTDTQYF.

The sample holds one count of this clonotype. The chain has TRBV27 and TRBJ2-1; D not resolved. V was cut by 0 bases and J by 4 bases, with 10 bases left in between. This CDR3 has 15 residues. The germline V gene has CDR1 MNHEY and CDR2 SMNVEV (reference sequence). The CDR3 loop is CASSLSETRYNEQFF. CDR3 in DNA: TGTGCCAGCAGTTTATCGGAGACCCGGTACAATGAGCAGTTCTTC.